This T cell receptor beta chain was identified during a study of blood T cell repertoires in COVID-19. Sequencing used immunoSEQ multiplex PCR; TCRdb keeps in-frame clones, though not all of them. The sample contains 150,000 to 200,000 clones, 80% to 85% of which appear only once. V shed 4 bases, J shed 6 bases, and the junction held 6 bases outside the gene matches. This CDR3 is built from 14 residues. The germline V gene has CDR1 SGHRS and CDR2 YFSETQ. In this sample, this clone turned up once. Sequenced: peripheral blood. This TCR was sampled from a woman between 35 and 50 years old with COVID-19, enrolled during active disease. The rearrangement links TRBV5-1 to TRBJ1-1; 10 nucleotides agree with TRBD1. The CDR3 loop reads CASSQGQGRAEAFF. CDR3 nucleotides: TGCGCCAGCAGCCAGGGACAGGGGCGGGCTGAAGCTTTCTTT. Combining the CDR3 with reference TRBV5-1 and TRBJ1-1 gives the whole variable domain KAGVTQTPRYLIKTRGQQVTLSCSPISGHRSVSWYQQTPGQGLQFLFEYFSETQRNKGNFPGRFSGRQFSNSRSEMNVSTLELGDSALYLCASSQGQGRAEAFFGQGTRLTVV.